This section outlines one T cell receptor (beta chain) sequence together with its context. Antigen unknown. Pooling of second doses given at about 4 or about 12 weeks was done. The data originate from a study of T cell responses to AZD1222 COVID-19 vaccine. Study-wide results and caveats: Distributed over spike, vaccine-associated CD4 TCRs predominated at 160-218 and 743-854.

Only in-frame clones appear in the TCRdb table, and some are missing; sequencing was by immunoSEQ multiplex PCR. Of roughly 150,000 clones in the sample, 85% to 90% were seen once. The V gene's germline CDR1 is SGHTA and CDR2 FQGNSA. The CDR3 is made up of 13 amino acids. Between the trimmed V and J ends, which lost 8 bases and 5 bases, there was a span of 10 bases. The receptor was isolated from an adult who received the AZD1222 COVID-19 vaccine. The rearrangement joins TRBV7-2 to TRBJ1-6; D perhaps matches TRBD1 (5 bases). Sequenced material: peripheral blood, taken 28 days after the second AZD1222 dose. CDR3 nucleotide sequence: TGTGCCAGCTTGGGGCCTCATAATTCACCCCTCCACTTT. Protein sequence: CASLGPHNSPLHF.